The 30 T cell receptor beta chains below come from one sample, sequenced in a study of shared clonotypes between healthy human individuals. Profiled with immunoSEQ multiplex PCR; TCRdb holds only in-frame clones, not every one. The repertoire has nearly 600,000 clones, less than 97% of them found once; the top ten carry 0.1% to 0.11%. The naive CD8 subset, CD45RO-negative cells positively selected for CCR7, excluded terminally differentiated effector memory CD45RA+ cells. The specimen was naive CD8+ T cells sorted from blood. Receptors originate from a young woman in good health.

The rearrangement joins TRBV6-5 to TRBJ2-1; the match to TRBD2 covers 7 bases. The junction had 4 bases not matched to a gene; V was cut back by 2 bases and J by 3 bases. Germline V lookup: CDR1 MNHEY, CDR2 SVGAGI. The CDR3 totals 15 residues. CDR3 amino acids: CASSYRRESYNEQFF. The CDR3 nucleotides are TGTGCCAGCAGTTACCGGCGGGAGAGCTACAATGAGCAGTTCTTC.

This sequence joins TRBV6-5 and TRBJ2-1, with 8 bases fitting TRBD2. Trimming at V came to 6 bases and at J to 0 bases, leaving 4 bases not matched to a gene. The germline gives CDR1 MNHEY, CDR2 SVGAGI. The CDR3 contains 15 residues. CDR3 amino acids: CASSQLADSYNEQFF. DNA for the CDR3: TGTGCCAGCAGCCAACTAGCGGACTCCTACAATGAGCAGTTCTTC.

The chain recombines TRBV6-5 with TRBJ2-7, with D unresolved. This CDR3 region has 13 residues. The V gene lost 6 bases and the J gene lost 0 bases, with 9 bases spanning the gap. Germline values: CDR1 MNHEY, CDR2 SVGAGI. This CDR3 is CASSDKSSYEQYF. CDR3 nucleotides: TGTGCCAGCAGCGATAAGAGCTCCTACGAGCAGTACTTC.

The genes are TRBV5-5 and TRBJ2-7; the match to TRBD2 covers 12 bases. With 0 bases clipped from V and 3 bases from J, the junction kept 4 bases outside the gene matches. Germline values: CDR1 SGHKS, CDR2 YYEKEE (reference sequence). The length of the CDR3 is 16 residues. CDR3 coding DNA: TGTGCCAGCAGCTTGGCAATGACTAGCGGGAGCTACGAGCAGTACTTC. Residues: CASSLAMTSGSYEQYF.

The gene calls are TRBV19 and TRBJ2-7, with 11 bases fitting TRBD1. The CDR3 is 15 residues long. Germline CDR1 and CDR2: LNHDA and SQIVND (reference sequence). V shed 6 bases and J 1 base; nucleotides not matched to a gene: 5. CDR3 nucleotides: TGTGCCAGTAGGCCGGGACAGGGGGTTTCCTACGAGCAGTACTTC. Its protein product is CASRPGQGVSYEQYF.

The DNA for the CDR3 is TGTGCCACCGTCGGCAGGTACCCACCCACTGAAGCTTTCTTT. The encoded protein is CATVGRYPPTEAFF. This chain uses TRBV27 with TRBJ1-1; D uncertain. The CDR3 has 14 residues. Looked up from germline, CDR1 is MNHEY and CDR2 is SMNVEV (reference sequence). V lost 10 bases and J lost 4, with 19 bases in between.

This chain links TRBV5-4 with TRBJ1-2; TRBD1 aligns across 7 bases. The CDR3 is 15 residues long. Germline assignment: CDR1 SGHNT and CDR2 YYREEE (reference sequence). V gave up 1 base and J gave up 3 bases; unmatched junction bases: 6. The CDR3 DNA sequence: TGTGCCAGCAGCTTGTCTCCAGGGGGAGACTATGGCTACACCTTC. Encoded protein: CASSLSPGGDYGYTF.

The chain couples TRBV7-6 to TRBJ2-3; 10 bases match TRBD2. Germline loops: CDR1 SGHVS, CDR2 FNYEAQ. This CDR3 comprises 17 residues. J lost 6 bases, V lost 0 bases, and 9 bases had no gene match. In nucleotides, the CDR3 is TGTGCCAGCAGCTTAGCGCCCCTAGCGGGAGCTGGGGATACGCAGTATTTT. As protein: CASSLAPLAGAGDTQYF.

CDR3 coding DNA: TGTGCCAGCAGTGTAGGGACAGCGTTCTTTGAGACCCAGTACTTC. It translates to CASSVGTAFFETQYF. The chain couples TRBV6-1 to TRBJ2-5, with 7 bases matching TRBD1. Trimming removed 4 bases from V and 5 bases from J; junction bases left unmatched: 10. The CDR3 runs to 15 residues. The germline V gene encodes CDR1 MNHNS and CDR2 SASEGT.

This clone occurred once. This chain uses TRBV4-1 with TRBJ2-7; D might be TRBD2 (5 bases). The CDR3 is 16 residues long. Germline loops: CDR1 MGHRA, CDR2 YSYEKL. V lost 2 bases and J lost 0, with 14 bases in between. The DNA for the CDR3 is TGCGCCAGCAGCCAATTAGCGACAATTTTCTCCTACGAGCAGTACTTC. Translation: CASSQLATIFSYEQYF.

The rearrangement joins TRBV9 to TRBJ1-2; TRBD1 matches at 9 bases. The germline CDR1 and CDR2 sequences are SGDLS and YYNGEE. This CDR3 has 17 amino acids. Trimming took 3 bases from V and 4 from J; bases not matched to a gene: 13. The CDR3 DNA sequence: TGTGCCAGCAGCGAACCGTCCGGGACAGGGTTTGGCTATGGCTACACCTTC. Protein sequence: CASSEPSGTGFGYGYTF. Full variable domain (rest looked up from reference TRBV9 and TRBJ1-2): DSGVTQTPKHLITATGQRVTLRCSPRSGDLSVYWYQQSLDQGLQFLIQYYNGEERAKGNILERFSAQQFPDLHSELNLSSLELGDSALYFCASSEPSGTGFGYGYTFGSGTRLTVV.

The CDR3 protein is CASSLDGYNSPLHF. The CDR3 bases are TGCGCCAGCAGCTTGGACGGATATAATTCACCCCTCCACTTT. This chain connects TRBV5-1 to TRBJ1-6; D is ambiguous. In germline, CDR1 is SGHRS, CDR2 YFSETQ. The CDR3 is made up of 14 amino acids. The V end lost 0 bases, the J end lost 4 bases, and 5 bases lay between the germline ends.

The CDR3 DNA sequence: TGTGCCAGCAGCCCCAAGGGAGCGGGTCACTACGAGCAGTACTTC. Amino acids: CASSPKGAGHYEQYF. The chain links TRBV28 to TRBJ2-7; tentatively, D is TRBD2 (6 bases). This CDR3 contains 15 residues. Germline-derived CDR1 and CDR2 are MDHEN and SYDVKM. V dropped 6 bases and J dropped 3 bases, with 18 bases sitting between them.

The chain uses TRBV6-6 and TRBJ2-3, with TRBD2 identical over 7 bases. CDR3 length: 14 amino acids. The germline CDR1 and CDR2 sequences are MNHNY and SVGAGI (reference sequence). V was pared by 3 bases and J by 2 bases, with 2 bases of the junction left unmatched. The CDR3, as DNA: TGTGCCAGCAGTTATGCGGGAGTCACAGATACGCAGTATTTT. Translating gives CASSYAGVTDTQYF.

V gene TRBV10-1 combines with J gene TRBJ2-2, with a tentative D call TRBD2 (6 bases). Germline-derived CDR1 and CDR2 are WNHNN and SYGVQD (reference sequence). This CDR3 spans 13 amino acids. V shed 5 bases and J shed 4 bases, with 8 bases lying between them. The CDR3 loop reads CASSYGGTGELFF. In DNA, the CDR3 is TGCGCCAGCAGTTACGGGGGCACCGGGGAGCTGTTTTTT.

The gene calls are TRBV28 and TRBJ1-2; D gene ambiguous. V was shortened by 5 bases and J by 3 bases, with 10 bases between the two germline ends. CDR1 is MDHEN, CDR2 SYDVKM, per germline. CDR3 length equals 13 residues. The CDR3 DNA sequence: TGTGCCAGCAGTAGTAGACCATACTATGGCTACACCTTC. Translating it yields CASSSRPYYGYTF.

The chain is built from TRBV16 and TRBJ1-2; D unresolved. The germline V gene has CDR1 KGHSY and CDR2 FQNENV. V shed 0 bases and J shed 5 bases, with 13 bases lying between them. This CDR3 is built from 15 residues. The CDR3 region is CASSQSAVPTYGYTF. The CDR3 region has the DNA TGTGCCAGCAGCCAATCAGCGGTTCCCACTTATGGCTACACCTTC.

V gene TRBV28 combines with J gene TRBJ2-3, with a weak D call TRBD2 (5 bases). Trimming removed 5 bases at V and 2 bases at J, with 14 bases between. CDR1 is MDHEN and CDR2 is SYDVKM in the germline V gene. CDR3 length: 15 residues. Here the CDR3 DNA reads TGTGCCAGCAGTCAGCCCGGGGAACTCACAGATACGCAGTATTTT. Protein product: CASSQPGELTDTQYF. Full variable domain (remainder filled in from reference TRBV28 and TRBJ2-3): DVKVTQSSRYLVKRTGEKVFLECVQDMDHENMFWYRQDPGLGLRLIYFSYDVKMKEKGDIPEGYSVSREKKERFSLILESASTNQTSMYLCASSQPGELTDTQYFGPGTRLTVL.

The genes are TRBV27 and TRBJ2-5; D remains ambiguous. Matching the DNA end better, TRBJ2-7 makes the J call doubtful. The germline V gene encodes CDR1 MNHEY and CDR2 SMNVEV (reference sequence). The CDR3 spans 16 residues. Here the CDR3 DNA reads TGTGCCAGCAGTTTATCCCACGGCAGTTTTACCTACGAGCAGTACTTC. Protein: CASSLSHGSFTYEQYF.

The chain combines TRBV7-9 with TRBJ1-2; 7 nucleotides line up with TRBD1. Germline V gene sequence: CDR1 SEHNR, CDR2 FQNEAQ (reference sequence). The ends lost 1 base at V and 0 bases at J; junction bases unmatched: 11. This CDR3 spans 18 amino acids. The CDR3 spells CASSLVKGAQPTNYGYTF. DNA for the CDR3: TGTGCCAGCAGCTTAGTGAAGGGGGCCCAACCGACTAACTATGGCTACACCTTC.

As for this clone: Within the sample, other DNA sequences also encode this same CDR3. The CDR3 protein is CASSLAGANVLTF. CDR3 in DNA: TGCGCCAGCAGCTTGGCTGGGGCCAACGTCCTGACTTTC. This chain connects TRBV5-1 to TRBJ2-6; D is uncertain. The CDR3 contains 13 residues. In germline, CDR1 is SGHRS, CDR2 YFSETQ. V lost 0 bases and J lost 2, with 0 bases in between.

This chain uses TRBV5-6 with TRBJ2-1; 8 bases align to TRBD2. The germline CDR1 and CDR2 sequences are SGHDT and YYEEEE. V dropped 1 base and J dropped 2; count of bases not matched to a gene: 5. This CDR3 comprises 16 residues. The CDR3 nucleotides are TGTGCCAGCAGCTTGTCAAGCGGGAGCGCCTACAATGAGCAGTTCTTC. It yields the protein CASSLSSGSAYNEQFF.

The J gene is TRBJ2-7, the V gene TRBV7-9; 8 nucleotides align to TRBD1. This CDR3 region has 14 residues. Losses at the gene ends were 7 bases for V and 5 bases for J; bases not matched to a gene: 10. CDR1 SEHNR and CDR2 FQNEAQ come from the germline V gene (reference sequence). Here the CDR3 reads CASNTQGAANEQYF. The CDR3 nucleotides are TGTGCCAGCAACACCCAGGGGGCCGCGAACGAGCAGTACTTC.

This chain connects TRBV27 to TRBJ2-7, with a tentative D call TRBD1 (6 bases). Germline V gives CDR1 MNHEY, CDR2 SMNVEV (reference sequence). The CDR3 runs to 12 residues. Trimming took off 8 bases at V and 4 bases at J, with 12 bases between the two ends. CDR3 region: CASGGQVYEQYF. For the CDR3, the DNA is TGTGCCAGCGGGGGACAAGTATACGAGCAGTACTTC.

The chain joins TRBV29-1 to TRBJ2-5; 7 bases agree with TRBD2. J lost 5 bases, V lost 0 bases, and 6 bases had no gene match. Germline CDR1 reads SQVTM; CDR2 reads ANQGSEA. This CDR3 spans 14 amino acids. In DNA form, the CDR3 reads TGCAGCGTTGAAGAAGGGAGGGGCTGGGAGACCCAGTACTTC. This gives the protein CSVEEGRGWETQYF.

This chain joins TRBV4-2 and TRBJ2-7; D is tentatively TRBD1 or TRBD2 (5 bases each). CDR1 and CDR2 from the germline V gene are LGHNA and YNFKEQ. The CDR3 is made up of 13 amino acids. V was trimmed by 1 base and J by 3 bases, leaving 7 bases between them. In nucleotides, the CDR3 is TGTGCCAGCAGCCAAGGGGACGGCTACGAGCAGTACTTC. Amino acids: CASSQGDGYEQYF.

The V gene is TRBV5-6, the J gene TRBJ2-6; D unresolved. Germline assignment: CDR1 SGHDT and CDR2 YYEEEE. V gave up 4 bases and J gave up 1 base, with 12 bases separating them. This CDR3 comprises 16 residues. The CDR3 DNA sequence: TGTGCCAGCAGCAGGCAGGTGGGGTCTGGGGCCAACGTCCTGACTTTC. This gives the protein CASSRQVGSGANVLTF. Combining the CDR3 with reference TRBV5-6 and TRBJ2-6 gives the whole variable domain DAGVTQSPTHLIKTRGQQVTLRCSPKSGHDTVSWYQQALGQGPQFIFQYYEEEERQRGNFPDRFSGHQFPNYSSELNVNALLLGDSALYLCASSRQVGSGANVLTFGAGSRLTVL.

The chain is built from TRBV28 and TRBJ2-7; D is uncertain. The CDR3 is 12 amino acids. Germline values: CDR1 MDHEN, CDR2 SYDVKM. With 8 bases removed from V and 1 base from J, the gap between germline ends came to 9 bases. This CDR3 reads CASRDPSYEQYF. CDR3 coding DNA: TGTGCCAGCCGCGACCCTTCCTACGAGCAGTACTTC.

The chain recombines TRBV7-8 with TRBJ2-1; D possibly corresponds to TRBD2 (5 bases). Trimming shortened V by 2 bases and J by 4 bases, and 9 bases separated the two germline ends. Germline V lookup: CDR1 SGHVS, CDR2 FQNEAQ. The CDR3 extends over 14 amino acids. The CDR3 is CASSLFSAYNEQFF. The CDR3 bases are TGTGCCAGCAGCTTATTTAGCGCATACAATGAGCAGTTCTTC.

The chain uses TRBV5-6 and TRBJ1-2; no reliable D call. The CDR3 has 15 residues. Germline V gene lookup returns CDR1 SGHDT and CDR2 YYEEEE. V lost 3 bases, J lost 1 base, and 13 bases lay in between. The CDR3 DNA follows: TGTGCCAGCAGCTCAGAACAAGAATTTAACTATGGCTACACCTTC. As protein: CASSSEQEFNYGYTF.